This T cell receptor beta chain was obtained from a study of cytomegalovirus exposure and HLA in healthy donors listed by TCRdb under 2017. About the investigation overall: In an earlier analysis of roughly 500 of the donors, 250 to 350 Gb of sequence data and approximately 120 million unique TCR beta sequences from about 190 million T cells were reported. An early release that covered 500 to 800 HLA-typed donors contained approximately 300 gigabases of sequencing data and roughly 84 million unique TCR sequences. Of the 398 genotyped donors, approximately 82% fell in the genetic ancestry cluster associated with self-reported Caucasian donors. The study aimed to test whether cataloging public T cell receptors could reveal signatures of past pathogen exposure. The study profiled the T cell repertoires of hundreds of subjects by immunosequencing and related them to cytomegalovirus serostatus. Along with the roughly 700-subject first cohort, a separate validation cohort of roughly 110 different subjects was used. High-throughput TCR immunosequencing, statistical association of individual TCRs with disease status, and machine learning were combined to predict cytomegalovirus infection status. To study patterns of TCR occurrence, a later analysis re-analyzed previously published TCR beta repertoires from more than 550 donors and added high-resolution HLA genotyping. Rather than using new phenotypic data, the later analysis identified candidate immune exposures from TCR beta sequences and from how often those sequences occurred across donors. An earlier analysis of fewer than 750 of the donors used high-throughput TCR beta sequencing to judge whether each TCR beta V gene segment behaved as functional or pseudogenic. Donor age, sex, ethnicity and CMV serostatus were compiled together with the repertoire data. A later genetic analysis took genome-wide SNP genotypes for about three fifths of the roughly 700 donors and used that subset as a discovery cohort. All discovery cohort repertoires had been generated on a single sequencing platform. HLA typing included class I and class II loci at four-digit resolution. Typing coverage varied by locus: roughly 629-630 donors for A, B, C, DRB1 and DQB1; roughly 520 for DQA1; about 600 for DPA1; more than 450 for DPB1. Five DR-DQ haplotypes were treated as single units for association and clustering because of strong linkage in the cohort. Among a few hundred genotyped donors of the cohort, an average of around 240,000 unique TCR beta nucleotide sequences were sequenced per donor, roughly 20% of them non-productive.

Broader findings and caveats from the paper: Because HLA typing was missing for some donors at each locus, association tests included only the typed subset. According to the authors, the approach could potentially be generalized to other disease states and immunological phenotypes. A later analysis associated 15,000 or so TCR beta sequences with specific HLA alleles at a false discovery rate of 0.05. A total of 150 or so TCR beta chains were listed by the study as associated with cytomegalovirus. A cluster of highly shared sequence variants was judged likely to represent a technical artifact of the sequencing pipeline. The classifier was reported to diagnose cytomegalovirus status with high specificity and sensitivity in both the original and validation cohorts. According to a later genetic analysis, donors in an Asian-associated ancestry cluster had fewer N-insertions in productive TCRs than the approximately 650-donor mean. A later analysis found that HLA-associated TCR beta chains were more clonally expanded and had lower generation probabilities than equally common non-associated chains. A later genetic analysis associated a missense DCLRE1C variant with V-gene and J-gene trimming of TCR beta chains, and an independent cohort replicated the association. In a later analysis, most CMV-associated TCR beta chains were found to appear HLA-restricted, with HLA associations seemingly driven largely by CMV exposure. Correlated functional status among segregating V segments might be attributable to linkage disequilibrium, but an unknown experimental factor could not be ruled out. A later analysis found that TCR association rates varied across HLA loci, with DRB1 alleles showing the most associated TCRs and HLA-C alleles the fewest. A few of the identified cytomegalovirus-associated TCR beta chains were confirmed in vitro to be specific for cytomegalovirus antigens. The presence/absence analyses assumed that sequencing depth was roughly uniform across donors, and that assumption may not be true. For the cohort, immune exposure information was limited to CMV serostatus. In a later analysis, several top co-occurrence clusters were reported to appear linked to parvovirus B19, influenza, CMV and Epstein-Barr virus. The earlier analysis of 587 of the donors excluded about 16 rarely observed V segments, including chromosome 9 orphons, because counts were too low. Across donors, most TCR sequences were observed very rarely, whereas some public TCRs were present in many individuals. Broadly in line with IMGT annotations, most TCR beta V segments showed up in productive rearrangements about 87% or about 30% of the time in an earlier analysis of 587 of the donors. Some IMGT-functional V segments, including TRBV6-2 and TRBV6-3, could not be distinguished by the 87-base-pair reads and were therefore excluded. This cohort had only TCR beta chains sequenced, and the lack of alpha or paired-chain data limited which features could be detected. When HLA alleles, especially DR and DQ, strongly co-occurred, TCR associations were difficult to assign to individual alleles. A further reported finding was that TCR beta sequences accurately predicted the HLA-A and HLA-B alleles for most subjects in the first cohort.

The cohort was made up of 650 to 700 healthy bone marrow donors. All cohort members were sampled while nominally healthy, although unrecorded immune exposures were likely present. The donor was CMV seronegative and was included in the group of several hundred seronegative cohort members. A peripheral blood sample was collected from each donor, and TCR beta sequencing was performed on peripheral blood mononuclear cells. Genomic DNA extraction from the blood cell samples was performed with the Qiagen DNeasy Blood Extraction Kit. After removal of 6 bases from V and 4 bases from J, the junction retains 9 bases not matched to a gene. CDR1 PRHDT and CDR2 FYEKMQ were looked up in the germline V gene (reference sequence). The CDR3 has 15 amino acids, counting the end cysteine and phenylalanine. Left in the record is the CDR3 DNA by itself, 45 bases read in frame from the first base. Receptor amplification or capture employed the immunoSEQ multiplex PCR assay. The multiplex PCR relied on a mix of 60 forward primers for TCR Vbeta segments and 13 reverse primers for TCR Jbeta segments. The CDR3 region of rearranged TCR beta genes was amplified from genomic DNA with a multiplex PCR assay. The Illumina HiSeq System was used to sequence the amplified TCR beta libraries as 87-base-pair reads. From the authors' description of their analysis: Across the 500 to 750 repertoires, a later analysis counted some 80 million unique TCR beta chains, some 11 million of which were shared by at least two donors. To remove PCR and sequencing errors, raw reads were error-corrected and collapsed into unique sequences using a nearest-neighbor algorithm that merged closely related sequences. CDR3 sequences were aligned to IMGT reference sequences to assign V, D and J gene segments. For a sequence to be retained, a match of at least six nucleotides was required to both a V gene segment and a J gene segment. Rearrangements were called productive when the CDR3 lacked stop codons and stayed in frame with V and J; all others were non-productive. Following IMGT convention, CDR3 was defined as the stretch from the second conserved V-encoded cysteine up to the conserved J-encoded phenylalanine. The earlier analysis of fewer than 700 of the donors excluded sequences that lacked an unambiguous match to a single V gene segment. An earlier analysis of 450 to 650 of the donors called V segments functional above 56.7% productive rearrangements and segregating when the between-donor standard deviation exceeded 5%. A statistical classification framework was built for diagnosing cytomegalovirus status from the catalog of TCR beta chain sequences. V and J gene assignment, in a later analysis, came from comparing TCR nucleotide sequences with IMGT/GENE-DB human TR gene sequences. Using the TCRdist pipeline, a later analysis assigned CDR3 sequences along with most-parsimonious VDJ recombination scenarios. In a later analysis, every TCR beta chain was defined by the combination of its CDR3 amino acid sequence and its V-gene family, and reads without a unique V-gene family were dropped. A later analysis removed nearly 600 highly shared, low-generation-probability nucleotide sequences to deal with suspected cross-contamination and a sequencing artifact. In a later analysis, a clonal expansion index for each public chain was calculated from normalized within-repertoire ranks of inferred template counts. In a later analysis, generation probabilities were computed with a VDJ recombination model fitted to out-of-frame rearrangements, and the resulting probabilities were checked against IGoR. In a later analysis, hypergeometric tests were used to score TCR-TCR, TCR-HLA and TCR-CMV co-occurrence, with a repertoire-size bias correction applied to TCR pairs. In a later analysis, false discovery rates were estimated by permuting HLA or CMV assignments 20 times. In a later analysis, co-occurring TCRs were grouped using DBSCAN, and TCRdist sequence similarity was added for clustering within HLA-allele-positive subsets. For co-occurrence clustering, repertoires with fewer than 30,000 or more than 120,000 public chains were excluded, along with five or six repertoires with anomalous nucleotide sharing. Sourced from immuneACCESS, this table was stored by TCRdb with only in-frame sequences that have V and J called. A share of the clones is absent; for the studies checked, an unresolved V gene accounts for under half, and the remainder has no known explanation. V and J calls and clone size are given by that table; D and trimming were obtained from the DNA. The sample records hundreds of thousands of clones, 70% to 80% of which are singletons. The ten largest clones represent 1.8% of the sample.

This clone was detected once. Its antigen remains undetermined. Per-base quality was not reported, and no clone a single base away is much larger than it. The specimen sequenced was PBMCs. The TCR originated in a woman aged 25 to 39 in good health and CMV-seronegative. The chain was built from TRBV13 and TRBJ1-1; 9 central nucleotides agree with TRBD1. The CDR3 protein sequence reads: CASSFGQGLVTEAFF. The DNA is TGTGCCAGCAGTTTCGGACAGGGGTTGGTCACTGAAGCTTTCTTT.